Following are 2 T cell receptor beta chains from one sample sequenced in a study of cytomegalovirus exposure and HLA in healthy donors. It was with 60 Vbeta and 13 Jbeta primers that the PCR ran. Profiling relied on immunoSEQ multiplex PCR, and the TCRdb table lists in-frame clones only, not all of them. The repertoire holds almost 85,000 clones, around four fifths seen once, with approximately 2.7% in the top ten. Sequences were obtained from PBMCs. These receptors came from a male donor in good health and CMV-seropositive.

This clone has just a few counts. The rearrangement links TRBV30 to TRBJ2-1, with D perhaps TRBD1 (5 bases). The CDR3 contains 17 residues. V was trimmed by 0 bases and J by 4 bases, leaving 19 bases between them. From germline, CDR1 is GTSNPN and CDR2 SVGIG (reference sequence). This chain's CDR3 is CAWSVGSAGLGYNEQFF. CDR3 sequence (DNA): TGTGCCTGGAGTGTAGGCTCGGCAGGGCTCGGGTACAATGAGCAGTTCTTC.

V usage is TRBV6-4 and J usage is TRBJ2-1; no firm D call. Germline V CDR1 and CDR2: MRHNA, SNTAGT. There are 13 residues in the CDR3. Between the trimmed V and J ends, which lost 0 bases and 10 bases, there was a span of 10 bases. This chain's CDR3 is CASSDSGPAEQFF. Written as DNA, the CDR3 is TGTGCCAGCAGTGACTCTGGCCCAGCGGAGCAGTTCTTC.